The 21 T cell receptor beta chains reported below all come from one sample, sequenced in a study of early T cells in non-severe SARS-CoV-2 infection. TCRdb reprocessed the 5' RACE reads with MiXCR, giving one entry per CDR3 protein. Of more than 85,000 distinct CDR3 sequences in the sample, 10% to 15% are singletons; the top ten hold 5.5% to 7%. Material: whole blood. The receptors shown here come from an adult who was a healthcare worker with PCR-confirmed SARS-CoV-2 infection or an uninfected control (not recorded which).

The gene calls are TRBV5-4 and TRBJ1-6; 10 bases align to TRBD1. The germline V gene encodes CDR1 SGHNT and CDR2 YYREEE (reference sequence). Trimming removed 10 bases from V and 7 bases from J; junction bases left unmatched: 11. The CDR3 runs 15 residues. CDR3 protein: CAASLGDRGNSPLHF. The CDR3 DNA is TGTGCCGCAAGCTTGGGGGACAGGGGAAATTCACCCCTCCACTTT.

The J gene is TRBJ2-7, the V gene TRBV6-2 or TRBV6-3, with 7 bases that match TRBD2. Trimming cost V 7 bases and J 2 bases; bases outside gene matches: 8. The CDR3 runs to 14 residues. From germline, CDR1 is MNHEY and CDR2 SVGEGT. CDR3 residues: CASNLRGRAYEQYF. In DNA, the CDR3 is TGTGCCAGCAATCTGCGTGGGAGGGCCTACGAGCAGTACTTC.

The CDR3, as DNA: TGTGCCAGCAGCTTTCCCTCGGCCGCCTATGGCTACACCTTC. Translated: CASSFPSAAYGYTF. V usage is TRBV7-2 and J usage is TRBJ1-2; D not certain. CDR3 length equals 14 residues. CDR1 and CDR2 from the germline V gene are SGHTA and FQGNSA. The V end was cut by 3 bases, the J end by 4 bases, with 12 bases between.

This clonotype has just a few counts. The chain employs TRBV2 and TRBJ2-5, with TRBD2 matching 11 bases. CDR3 length: 16 residues. J gave up 7 bases and V 3 bases, and 10 bases lay outside the gene matches. The germline gives CDR1 SNHLY, CDR2 FYNNEI. CDR3 protein: CASSDDPSGRRGTQYF. The CDR3 DNA is TGTGCCAGCAGTGATGATCCTAGCGGGAGGAGGGGGACCCAGTACTTC.

J is TRBJ2-5 and V is TRBV28, with D tentatively TRBD1 (6 bases). CDR3 length: 12 residues. Germline values: CDR1 MDHEN, CDR2 SYDVKM. The germline V and J ends were trimmed by 5 bases and 10 bases, with 14 bases remaining between them. The chain's CDR3 is CASSPNRQDQYF. The CDR3 DNA reads TGTGCCAGCAGTCCTAATCGACAGGACCAGTACTTC.

The chain employs TRBV27 and TRBJ2-7; 11 bases are shared with TRBD2. The V gene end was trimmed by 5 bases and the J gene end by 5 bases; junction bases not matched to a gene: 8. There are 15 residues in the CDR3. Per germline, CDR1 MNHEY and CDR2 SMNVEV (reference sequence). The CDR3 region has the DNA TGTGCCAGCAGTGGGTTAGCGGGAGGGGATAACGAGCAGTACTTC. Its translation is CASSGLAGGDNEQYF.

This clonotype came up many times. The rearrangement links TRBV25-1 to TRBJ1-5; D is uncertain. Germline CDR1 reads MGHDK; CDR2 reads SYGVNS. V dropped 3 bases and J dropped 5 bases, with 17 bases sitting between them. The CDR3 covers 16 residues. The CDR3 coding sequence is TGTGCCAGCAGTGACTCCTGGGAAGGCAGAGATCAGCCCCAGCATTTT. Its protein product is CASSDSWEGRDQPQHF.

This clonotype appeared many times. The CDR3 nucleotides read TGTGCCAGCAGCCAAGGGGGAGGTGCCCTCACAGATACGCAGTATTTT. This translates into CASSQGGGALTDTQYF. This chain joins TRBV9 and TRBJ2-3; D is perhaps TRBD1 or TRBD2 (6 bases each). This CDR3 has 16 residues. Germline V gene sequence: CDR1 SGDLS, CDR2 YYNGEE. Trimming took 4 bases from V and 2 from J, leaving 17 bases between them. The full variable domain, with the rest looked up from reference TRBV9 and TRBJ2-3, is DSGVTQTPKHLITATGQRVTLRCSPRSGDLSVYWYQQSLDQGLQFLIQYYNGEERAKGNILERFSAQQFPDLHSELNLSSLELGDSALYFCASSQGGGALTDTQYFGPGTRLTVL.

This clonotype showed up just once. V gene TRBV12-3 or TRBV12-4 combines with J gene TRBJ2-5; 10 bases fit TRBD2. The CDR3 contains 13 residues. V lost 8 bases and J lost 1; bases outside the gene matches: 1. As DNA, the CDR3 is TGTGCCAGCCAGCGGGAGGGCCAAGAGACCCAGTACTTC. Amino acids: CASQREGQETQYF.

This clonotype was detected many times. V and J are TRBV6-2 or TRBV6-3 and TRBJ1-5; no clear D gene. The V and J ends lost 6 bases and 4 bases respectively, with 10 bases between them. Germline-derived CDR1 and CDR2 are MNHEY and SVGEGT. This CDR3 is built from 13 residues. The CDR3 region is CASRTDSNQPQHF. The DNA for the CDR3 is TGTGCCAGCAGAACCGACTCAAATCAGCCCCAGCATTTT.

A few counts support this clonotype. The chain combines TRBV5-1 with TRBJ1-6; a possible D gene is TRBD1 (6 bases). V lost 6 bases to trimming and J lost 8 bases, with 12 bases between them. CDR1 and CDR2 from the germline V gene are SGHRS and YFSETQ. This CDR3 is built from 13 residues. The CDR3: CASTVDRDSPLHF. CDR3 DNA sequence: TGCGCCAGCACCGTGGACAGAGATTCACCCCTCCACTTT.

This clonotype showed up just a few times. The chain carries TRBV19 and TRBJ2-1, with 10 positions matching TRBD2. CDR1 and CDR2 from the germline V gene are LNHDA and SQIVND (reference sequence). V lost 6 bases to trimming and J lost 9 bases; unmatched junction nucleotides: 5. There are 13 residues in the CDR3. DNA for the CDR3: TGTGCCAGTAGAGCTAGCGGGAGCTCTGAGCAGTTCTTC. As protein: CASRASGSSEQFF.

The rearrangement links TRBV7-2 to TRBJ1-1; 7 bases fit TRBD1. The trim removed 5 bases at V and 0 bases at J, leaving 3 bases unmatched. Germline CDR1 reads SGHTA; CDR2 reads FQGNSA. The CDR3 runs 14 residues. CDR3 in DNA: TGTGCCAGCAGCAAAGGGGGCGTGAACACTGAAGCTTTCTTT. Translated: CASSKGGVNTEAFF.

Only a few counts were recorded for this clonotype. The chain couples TRBV5-1 to TRBJ1-1; no definite D call. This CDR3 is built from 13 residues. Per the germline V gene, CDR1 is SGHRS and CDR2 is YFSETQ. The V end lost 3 bases, the J end lost 5 bases, and 11 bases lay between the germline ends. The CDR3 region has the DNA TGCGCCAGCAGCTGGGCGGCGGGGACTGAAGCTTTCTTT. Encoded protein: CASSWAAGTEAFF.

This clonotype has only a few counts. The genes are TRBV19 and TRBJ2-7; 8 positions agree with TRBD1. There are 14 residues in the CDR3. J was trimmed by 2 bases and V by 3 bases; bases with no gene match: 3. Germline lookup yields CDR1 LNHDA and CDR2 SQIVND (reference sequence). The CDR3 nucleotides are TGTGCCAGTAGTATCGGACAGGGCACCTACGAGCAGTACTTC. Its protein product is CASSIGQGTYEQYF.

J is TRBJ2-7 and V is TRBV12-3 or TRBV12-4; 11 nucleotides align to TRBD1. The CDR3 extends over 15 amino acids. The ends lost 6 bases at V and 3 bases at J; junction bases unmatched: 7. DNA for the CDR3: TGTGCCAGCAGACACCGGGACAGGGGGATCTACGAGCAGTACTTC. This sequence encodes CASRHRDRGIYEQYF.

The rearrangement joins TRBV20-1 to TRBJ2-1; 7 bases match TRBD2. Germline CDR1 DFQATT, CDR2 SNEGSKA (reference sequence). The CDR3 runs to 14 residues. J gave up 1 base and V 6 bases, and 6 bases lay outside the gene matches. CDR3 protein: CSAPGRRSYNEQFF. CDR3 DNA sequence: TGCAGTGCCCCCGGGAGGAGATCCTACAATGAGCAGTTCTTC.

The chain's CDR3 is CASSPLASLYNEQFF. Here the CDR3 DNA reads TGTGCCAGCAGCCCGCTAGCGAGTTTATACAATGAGCAGTTCTTC. The chain links TRBV12-3 or TRBV12-4 to TRBJ2-1, with D tentatively TRBD2 (6 bases). V was clipped by 6 bases and J by 4 bases, with 16 bases between them. The CDR3 is 15 residues long.

CDR3 nucleotides: TGTGCCAGCAGCCCCGCGGACAGGGAGTCTGAAGCTTTCTTT. This translates into CASSPADRESEAFF. V usage is TRBV7-3 and J usage is TRBJ1-1; 8 bases fit TRBD1. The length of the CDR3 is 14 residues. Germline loops: CDR1 SGHTA, CDR2 FQGTGA. The ends lost 5 bases at V and 6 bases at J; junction bases unmatched: 8.

In this sample, this clonotype turned up a few times. The rearrangement uses TRBV7-8 and TRBJ2-1; TRBD1 aligns across 9 bases. CDR1 and CDR2 (germline): SGHVS, FQNEAQ. The CDR3 covers 13 residues. V was clipped by 5 bases and J by 15 bases; unmatched bases: 11. The DNA of the CDR3 is TGTGCCAGCAGCCCCAAGACAGGGGGTAGGCTGTTCTTC. Protein sequence: CASSPKTGGRLFF.

J is TRBJ2-7 and V is TRBV28; TRBD2 agrees at 7 bases. The germline V gene has CDR1 MDHEN and CDR2 SYDVKM. This CDR3 is built from 13 residues. V was pared by 5 bases and J by 2 bases, with 3 bases of the junction left unmatched. DNA for the CDR3: TGTGCCAGCAGTGGCGGACTAGCCTACGAGCAGTACTTC. Translated, it gives CASSGGLAYEQYF.